Detailed here is one TCR beta chain. Its binding antigen is unknown. Within one base of it there is no much larger clone, and no base qualities were kept. The method behind the library was the immunoSEQ multiplex PCR assay. Approximately 93,000 TCR templates per sample were assayed by the deep sequencing platform. Genomic DNA extracted from sorted T cells was used for TCRbeta CDR3 sequencing. On the study's bioinformatics: The R programming language was used for clonal analysis of TCRbeta CDR3 data. Unstimulated samples were compared with post-reaction CFSE-low samples to define alloreactive CD4+ and CD8+ clones. Regulatory or non-regulatory origin of alloreactive CD4+ clones was assigned by matching sequences to the sorted unstimulated Treg and non-Treg repertoires. TCRdb carries this immuneACCESS record with in-frame sequences only. Its versions omit some clonotypes, under half of them owing to an unresolved V gene in the studies checked, with the rest unexplained. V and J calls and clone size are given by that table; D and trimming were obtained from the DNA. For this sample the table gives more than 95,000 clones, of which roughly 92% were detected only once. Approximately 0.62% of the sample belongs to the ten largest clones.

This sample is part of a study of siplizumab effects on memory and regulatory T cells (dated by TCRdb to the late 2010s). Background for the entire study: The effect of the anti-CD2 antibody siplizumab on alloreactive T-cell subsets was examined in allogeneic mixed lymphocyte reactions constructed from human PBMCs.

The germline V end is reduced by 0 bases and the J end by 4 bases; junction bases left unmatched: 10. Its CDR3 holds 18 amino acids, cysteine through phenylalanine. The retained sequence is limited to the CDR3, 54 bases, with the frame set at the first base. The germline V gene encodes CDR1 SGDLS and CDR2 YYNGEE. Sorted unstimulated T cells and proliferating T cells recovered from mixed lymphocyte reactions underwent TCRbeta CDR3 sequencing. Fresh whole blood from fewer than 11 HLA-typed healthy donors was used to isolate PBMCs. To map where alloreactive clones came from, unstimulated CD4+ regulatory T cells were FACS-sorted. Study-level results and caveats: The suppressive function of proliferating Tregs from siplizumab cultures was not functionally confirmed. Unstimulated naive T cells appeared to be more diverse than memory T cells, and naive cells seemed to make a substantial contribution to the alloresponse. In reactions with siplizumab, an average of approximately 69% of mappable alloreactive CD4+ clones were Treg-derived, compared with approximately 29% in control reactions. Because sequences at frequencies below about 10^-5 were poorly captured, only a minor fraction of alloreactive clones could be mapped back to unstimulated subsets. Roughly 75-96% of proliferating CD4+ or CD8+ clones could not be assigned a naive or memory phenotype. Siplizumab significantly reduced the cumulative frequency of alloreactive sequences traceable to unstimulated CD4+ memory T cells.

The TCR sequence derives from a human donor in good health. This chain joins TRBV9 to TRBJ2-3, with 11 bases matching TRBD1. The specimen was Tregs sorted from blood. This receptor carries the CDR3 CASSVAFGGQGVADTQYF. The sequenced DNA is TGTGCCAGCAGCGTAGCTTTTGGGGGACAGGGGGTCGCAGATACGCAGTATTTT.